This T cell receptor (beta chain) derives from a study of T-cell memory formation after mild COVID-19. Findings and limits, study-wide: Day 37-peaking second-wave clones had unconfirmed SARS-CoV-2 specificity.

This CDR3 has 14 residues. The V gene lost 10 bases and the J gene lost 0 bases, with 16 bases spanning the gap. Germline CDR1 SNHLY, CDR2 FYNNEI. 5'RACE with constant-segment primers built TCRalpha and TCRbeta cDNA libraries with UMIs. MiXCR, run by TCRdb on the 5' RACE reads, gives a single entry per CDR3 protein. The data hold a few hundred thousand distinct CDR3 sequences, with more than 8% observed a single time. Turning to this clonotype: As yet, its antigen is unknown.

The genes are TRBV2 and TRBJ2-7; D perhaps matches TRBD1 (6 bases). The origin of this receptor is a man in his late teens or twenties who had mild COVID-19 (a few samples of this study predate the infection). Cell type and time point are not known. Material for sequencing was PBMCs or a T cell subset sorted from them (not recorded which). The CDR3 region is CATETGLSSYEQYF. The DNA for the CDR3 is TGTGCCACCGAGACAGGCCTCAGCTCCTACGAGCAGTACTTC.